This is a list of T cell receptor beta chains from one sample in a study of cytomegalovirus exposure and HLA in healthy donors. TCRdb's copy holds only in-frame clones and misses some; the assay was immunoSEQ multiplex PCR. This table has 60,000 to 80,000 clones, 78% appearing once. The sample taken for sequencing was PBMCs. These receptors all come from a girl aged 10 to 17 in good health and CMV-seropositive. CDR3s include the opening cysteine and the closing phenylalanine or tryptophan. Expanded clones get a size class; other rows say once, few or many, or leave the size out.

cdr3_aa: CASSYRGQGNTEAFF
j_call: TRBJ1-1
clone_size: NA
v_call: TRBV6-6

cdr3_aa: CASRRDRRYNEQFF
j_call: TRBJ2-1
clone_size: NA
v_call: TRBV7-2

cdr3_aa: CSVVKGGEAFF
j_call: TRBJ1-1
clone_size: NA
v_call: TRBV29-1

cdr3_aa: CASSLVRYTEAFF
j_call: TRBJ1-1
clone_size: once
v_call: TRBV7-2

cdr3_aa: CASSLDSVGTVEAFF
j_call: TRBJ1-1
clone_size: NA
v_call: TRBV11-2

cdr3_aa: CAWSVIAGVEQETQYF
j_call: TRBJ2-5
clone_size: NA
v_call: TRBV30

cdr3_aa: CASSRYSRDINQPQHF
j_call: TRBJ1-5
clone_size: NA
v_call: TRBV4-1

cdr3_aa: CASSDSLYTEAFF
j_call: TRBJ1-1
clone_size: few
v_call: TRBV6-1

cdr3_aa: CASREGGTGGPREQYF
j_call: TRBJ2-7
clone_size: NA
v_call: TRBV19

cdr3_aa: CASSDRTASTDTQYF
j_call: TRBJ2-3
clone_size: NA
v_call: TRBV2

cdr3_aa: CASSEGQGADTQYF
j_call: TRBJ2-3
clone_size: NA
v_call: TRBV6-1

cdr3_aa: CAWATGVGGSGETQYF
j_call: TRBJ2-5
clone_size: NA
v_call: TRBV30

cdr3_aa: CASSQENSYEQYF
j_call: TRBJ2-7
clone_size: medium-sized
v_call: TRBV4-1

cdr3_aa: CASRGGSGNTIYF
j_call: TRBJ1-3
clone_size: once
v_call: TRBV6-5

cdr3_aa: CASSPSWGRNQPQHF
j_call: TRBJ1-5
clone_size: NA
v_call: TRBV27

cdr3_aa: CASSQEQGSYNEQFF
j_call: TRBJ2-1
clone_size: NA
v_call: TRBV4-2

cdr3_aa: CASSLLELSYNEQFF
j_call: TRBJ2-1
clone_size: NA
v_call: TRBV28

cdr3_aa: CASSFSAGDSPLHF
j_call: TRBJ1-6
clone_size: NA
v_call: TRBV5-4

cdr3_aa: CASRPGLAGTDTQYF
j_call: TRBJ2-3
clone_size: few
v_call: TRBV6-5

cdr3_aa: CAISEYEYNEQFF
j_call: TRBJ2-1
clone_size: NA
v_call: TRBV10-3

cdr3_aa: CASSQALYRGGYTF
j_call: TRBJ1-2
clone_size: NA
v_call: TRBV4-3

cdr3_aa: CASRRRLAGTGELFF
j_call: TRBJ2-2
clone_size: NA
v_call: TRBV28

cdr3_aa: CASSPLRQPSDYGYTF
j_call: TRBJ1-2
clone_size: NA
v_call: TRBV18

cdr3_aa: CSVERLAGGGAYNEQFF
j_call: TRBJ2-1
clone_size: NA
v_call: TRBV29-1

cdr3_aa: CASSETGKAFF
j_call: TRBJ1-1
clone_size: NA
v_call: TRBV6-1

cdr3_aa: CASSEGRGASDEQFF
j_call: TRBJ2-1
clone_size: NA
v_call: TRBV6-4

cdr3_aa: CASSYSLTGKETQYF
j_call: TRBJ2-5
clone_size: NA
v_call: TRBV6-5

cdr3_aa: CSRDLLLEQFF
j_call: TRBJ2-1
clone_size: NA
v_call: TRBV20-1

cdr3_aa: CASSSQGAGTEAFF
j_call: TRBJ1-1
clone_size: NA
v_call: TRBV28

cdr3_aa: CASSRDTGWADTQYF
j_call: TRBJ2-3
clone_size: NA
v_call: TRBV28

cdr3_aa: CASSQREPPWDEQFF
j_call: TRBJ2-1
clone_size: NA
v_call: TRBV2

cdr3_aa: CASSLQAGGAYSGYTF
j_call: TRBJ1-2
clone_size: NA
v_call: TRBV7-2

cdr3_aa: CASSFGGPRYGYTF
j_call: TRBJ1-2
clone_size: once
v_call: TRBV7-9

cdr3_aa: CASSRIGGGLNTEAFF
j_call: TRBJ1-1
clone_size: NA
v_call: TRBV4-1

cdr3_aa: CAIRKTDSRDSPLHF
j_call: TRBJ1-6
clone_size: few
v_call: TRBV10-3

cdr3_aa: CASSLAPRRQGPIYGYTF
j_call: TRBJ1-2
clone_size: NA
v_call: TRBV7-2

cdr3_aa: CASSSRLTGSPYNEQFF
j_call: TRBJ2-1
clone_size: NA
v_call: TRBV13

cdr3_aa: CASSEQGTGELFF
j_call: TRBJ2-2
clone_size: NA
v_call: TRBV5-4

cdr3_aa: CASRFTTGAPLHF
j_call: TRBJ1-6
clone_size: NA
v_call: TRBV28

cdr3_aa: CASSSSDEQYF
j_call: TRBJ2-7
clone_size: NA
v_call: TRBV27

cdr3_aa: CAISESIGGYTF
j_call: TRBJ1-2
clone_size: NA
v_call: TRBV10-3

cdr3_aa: CASSYSPGTPDEQYF
j_call: TRBJ2-7
clone_size: NA
v_call: TRBV6-6

cdr3_aa: CASSQDRSQPQHF
j_call: TRBJ1-5
clone_size: NA
v_call: TRBV2

cdr3_aa: CASSQDRYEQYF
j_call: TRBJ2-7
clone_size: NA
v_call: TRBV4-2

cdr3_aa: CAWSHLAGDTGELFF
j_call: TRBJ2-2
clone_size: NA
v_call: TRBV30

cdr3_aa: CASRWTEETQYF
j_call: TRBJ2-5
clone_size: NA
v_call: TRBV5-1

cdr3_aa: CASSEFSEISPQHF
j_call: TRBJ1-5
clone_size: NA
v_call: TRBV6-1

cdr3_aa: CASSLGTDIGYTF
j_call: TRBJ1-2
clone_size: NA
v_call: TRBV5-1

cdr3_aa: CASSRGDSTYNEQFF
j_call: TRBJ2-1
clone_size: NA
v_call: TRBV7-9

cdr3_aa: CATSRVWGVNEQFF
j_call: TRBJ2-1
clone_size: NA
v_call: TRBV15

cdr3_aa: CASSPGGAQAGNTIYF
j_call: TRBJ1-3
clone_size: NA
v_call: TRBV7-8

cdr3_aa: CASSRGEAEAFF
j_call: TRBJ1-1
clone_size: NA
v_call: TRBV7-9

cdr3_aa: CASSLFQTGGYGYTF
j_call: TRBJ1-2
clone_size: NA
v_call: TRBV28

cdr3_aa: CASSSRPGSTGANVLTF
j_call: TRBJ2-6
clone_size: NA
v_call: TRBV7-8

cdr3_aa: CARSGNSSYNEQFF
j_call: TRBJ2-1
clone_size: NA
v_call: TRBV25-1

cdr3_aa: CASSLDQGAQHF
j_call: TRBJ1-5
clone_size: NA
v_call: TRBV11-2

cdr3_aa: CASSGGPNEKLFF
j_call: TRBJ1-4
clone_size: NA
v_call: TRBV9

cdr3_aa: CSVESWAEQFF
j_call: TRBJ2-1
clone_size: few
v_call: TRBV29-1

cdr3_aa: CASSLAAAGGRNEQYF
j_call: TRBJ2-7
clone_size: NA
v_call: TRBV5-6